Sequencing of this TCR beta chain was carried out in a study of T cells in localized non-small cell lung cancer (TCRdb year 2020). With regard to the full study: The study analyzed T cell repertoires of 236 early-stage NSCLC patients, comparing tumors and uninvolved tumor-adjacent lungs. The cohort was made up of under 250 treatment-naive NSCLC patients whose localized lung tumors had been resected. NSCLC patients had a mean age of roughly 64 years, and more than 120 were male and 107 female.

At diagnosis, peripheral blood, uninvolved tumor-adjacent lung and tumor were collected and stored as a combination of fresh-frozen and FFPE material. For TCR repertoire profiling, the blood samples were analyzed as peripheral blood mononuclear cells. What the authors observed across the whole study: Uninvolved tumor-adjacent lung showed the highest T cell clonality, higher than tumor, which suggests more focused antigenic responses in the uninvolved tumor-adjacent lung. Higher T cell density in blood was associated with longer overall survival, whereas higher clonality in adjacent lung was associated with shorter survival. Because multi-region tumor sequencing was not done, intratumor heterogeneity could not be ruled out. Because the study design was exploratory, TCR variables were selected using unadjusted p-values without false-discovery rate correction. Of the top 100 tumor clones, a median of 57 were detected in paired uninvolved adjacent lung; about 28 were also among that lung's top 100.

For this clone: Its antigen target is currently unknown. Base-call qualities are not available, and no considerably larger clone is one nucleotide away.

TCR beta CDR3 regions were sequenced from DNA using the immunoSEQ Assay. The paper's processing steps were these. To compute T cell density, TCR beta template counts were normalized to usable DNA, which was estimated by amplifying housekeeping genes. Richness was estimated with the preseqR package, extrapolating to 400,000 templates for PBMC samples and 120,000 templates for tissue samples. Clonality was calculated as one minus Pielou's evenness. Tissue-enriched TCRs were identified through differential abundance testing performed on productive amino-acid clonotypes, with a minimum total count of 5 and an alpha of 0.1. The Jaccard Index and the Morisita Overlap Index were used to measure how much the repertoires overlapped between compartments. GLIPH grouped TCR beta CDR3s together with public tetramer-defined viral CDR3s, and a viral motif had to include at least three viral sequences and also show V-gene enrichment. Drawn from immuneACCESS, this table holds only the in-frame rearrangements with V and J called that TCRdb kept. Clones are partly lost; checked studies trace under half to an unresolved V gene and leave the rest unexplained. V and J calls and clone size are as listed in that table; D and trimming were resolved from the DNA. This sample gives 25,000 to 35,000 clones in total; more than 75% of them show up just once. Under 15% of the sample goes to the ten largest clones.

This clonotype was sampled from a female donor over 55 with stage III squamous cell lung carcinoma. The starting material was peripheral blood, obtained before any cancer treatment.

The base sequence is TGTGCCAGCAGCTTCGCGTGGGATAGGCAGCCCCAGCATTTT. Its product reads: CASSFAWDRQPQHF. This receptor chain uses TRBV7-8 and TRBJ1-5, with an unclear D gene assignment. CDR1 is given as SGHVS and CDR2 as FQNEAQ, both from the germline V gene. From the cysteine through the phenylalanine, the CDR3 covers 14 amino acids. Only the CDR3 DNA stays, 42 bases, in frame from base 1. The junction carries 13 bases between V and J, which are trimmed by 3 bases and 7 bases respectively. This CDR3, with the reference TRBV7-8 and TRBJ1-5 proteins standing in past its ends, gives the full variable domain GAGVSQSPRYKVAKRGQDVALRCDPISGHVSLFWYQQALGQGPEFLTYFQNEAQLDKSGLPSDRFFAERPEGSVSTLKIQRTQQEDSAVYLCASSFAWDRQPQHFGDGTRLSIL.